A selection of T cell receptor beta chains follows, all from one sample in a study of cytomegalovirus exposure and HLA in healthy donors. The method was immunoSEQ multiplex PCR; TCRdb's version includes in-frame clones alone and lacks a portion of them. The data show 150,000 to 160,000 clones, approximately 86% seen once. The sequencing input was PBMCs. These receptors were taken from a man between 18 and 29 years old in good health and CMV-seropositive. CDR3s include the opening cysteine and the closing phenylalanine or tryptophan.

j_gene	v_gene	CDR3aa
TRBJ2-3	TRBV5-8	CASSLGTVSTDTQYF
TRBJ2-7	TRBV28	CASTLLGGGSYEQYF
TRBJ2-3	TRBV27	CASSLFDFTDTQYF
TRBJ2-3	TRBV30	CAWSRQGGADTQYF
TRBJ2-7	TRBV5-1	CASSLDVGAREQYF
TRBJ2-7	TRBV19	CASSIGYRGSYEQYF
TRBJ2-7	TRBV18	CATTRLPGQNYEQYF
TRBJ2-3	TRBV5-1	CASSLVAGGPADTQYF
TRBJ1-3	TRBV2	CASSPGGGNTIYF
TRBJ2-1	TRBV30	CAWSAPQGPYNEQFF
TRBJ2-1	TRBV6-5	CASSRLAGVDNEQFF
TRBJ1-2	TRBV27	CASSSTSVGEGGYTF
TRBJ2-3	TRBV7-2	CASSLAWWGSGTDTQYF
TRBJ2-1	TRBV6-5	CASTLDRGRFNEQFF
TRBJ2-1	TRBV5-4	CATLAGGAGIEQFF
TRBJ1-2	TRBV5-1	CASSLAYGAVSNYGYTF
TRBJ2-1	TRBV6-1	CASIETRGSKFF
TRBJ2-4	TRBV6-5	CASSYTKPPGIQYF
TRBJ2-1	TRBV9	CASSLPGHSSYNEQFF
TRBJ2-5	TRBV9	CASSKSLAGNQETQYF
TRBJ2-3	TRBV29-1	CSVVPTSGWADTQYF
TRBJ2-2	TRBV4-3	CASSHQTSKSDTGELFF
TRBJ1-6	TRBV7-2	CASSLQGPSYNSPLHF
TRBJ1-4	TRBV27	CASRPDQGRGGNEKLFF
TRBJ2-7	TRBV5-1	CASSVGGNEQYF
TRBJ1-2	TRBV4-1	CASSQERAGYGYTF
TRBJ2-1	TRBV7-2	CASSIRDRDYEQFF
TRBJ1-4	TRBV18	CASSETGLRGEKLFF
TRBJ1-2	TRBV2	CASSGQANYGYTF
TRBJ2-2	TRBV5-4	CASSKTEGRYTGELFF
TRBJ2-3	TRBV9	CASSGDYTDTQYF
TRBJ1-1	TRBV7-2	CASSPRDRVGAFF
TRBJ2-5	TRBV6-5	CASTQRGFQETQYF
TRBJ1-3	TRBV5-6	CASSPATGAGNTIYF
TRBJ1-1	TRBV28	CASSLLAGGLNTEAFF
TRBJ2-7	TRBV4-1	CASSQGKLAGGLSYEQYF
TRBJ2-5	TRBV7-3	CASSLTTSGRTGTQYF
TRBJ1-2	TRBV7-2	CASSLGLQRVRGYTF
TRBJ2-5	TRBV12-5	CASGLVTVTVTQYF
TRBJ1-2	TRBV6-5	CASSRPGGPNGYTF
TRBJ2-7	TRBV19	CASSMQGTSYEQYF
TRBJ1-1	TRBV7-2	CASSHRTVGKAFF
TRBJ2-7	TRBV30	CAWSPGSYEQYF
TRBJ1-1	TRBV6-5	CASTRGAGEAFF
TRBJ2-2	TRBV28	CASSLDLGSGELFF
TRBJ1-1	TRBV5-4	CASSPGQNTEAFF
TRBJ2-1	TRBV5-1	CASSLGLAYNEQFF
TRBJ2-5	TRBV9	CASTPEGSGGQETQYF
TRBJ2-1	TRBV7-9	CASSQSGPNSYNEQFF
TRBJ1-1	TRBV7-9	CASTQWANTEAFF
TRBJ2-2	TRBV6-6	CASSPERAFGELFF
TRBJ2-2	TRBV25-1	CASSRVNRAGELFF
TRBJ2-7	TRBV5-1	CASRIRTGRMDHEQYF
TRBJ2-3	TRBV19	CASSPSSTDTQYF
TRBJ2-6	TRBV30	CARVSEGANVLTF
TRBJ2-7	TRBV27	CASSPTGQGMGEQYF
TRBJ2-3	TRBV5-1	CASSLDSLRREWRPDTQYF